Included here is one T cell receptor beta chain sequence, with context. What it binds is not known. The CDR3 extends over 13 amino acids. The V end was cut by 2 bases, the J end by 9 bases, with 11 bases between. CDR1 is LNHDA, CDR2 SQIVND, per germline (reference sequence). This sample stems from a study of shared clonotypes between healthy human individuals. Study-wide background: Researchers drew samples from two women and a few men aged 18 to 49. Overall study results and limits: Read depth was anticipated to influence clonotype sharing among donors.

Splitting of each subset's genomic DNA was done evenly across several immunoSEQ plates. Data came from immunoSEQ multiplex PCR; TCRdb stores just in-frame clones and leaves some out. The table records 2 million to 2.5 million clones, more than 80% of them present only once. This chain links TRBV19 with TRBJ1-5; D uncertain. The sequence was collected from a man younger than 30 in good health. Some clones in this sample may be carry-over from other donors' samples. Sequencing was done on a sample of naive CD4+ T cells from PBMCs. Subset in this sample: CD45RA+ positively selected. The CDR3 DNA follows: TGTGCCAGTAGTATAAGGTGGAGAATGCCCCAGCATTTT. Translating gives CASSIRWRMPQHF.